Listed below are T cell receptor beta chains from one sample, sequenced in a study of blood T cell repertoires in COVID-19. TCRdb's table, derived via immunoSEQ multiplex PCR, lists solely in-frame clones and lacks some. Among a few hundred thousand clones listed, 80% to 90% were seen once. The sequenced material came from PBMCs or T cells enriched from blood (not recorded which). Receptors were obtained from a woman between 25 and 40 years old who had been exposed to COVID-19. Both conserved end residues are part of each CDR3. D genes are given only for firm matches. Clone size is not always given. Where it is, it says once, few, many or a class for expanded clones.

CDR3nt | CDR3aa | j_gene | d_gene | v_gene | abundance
TGTGCCTGGAGGGTAGCGGGGGGGACCCAGTACTTC | CAWRVAGGTQYF | TRBJ2-5 | TRBD2 | TRBV30 | .
TGTGCCAGCAGTTACGTACCAGGGGACAGAGAAGCTTTCTTT | CASSYVPGDREAFF | TRBJ1-1 | TRBD1 | TRBV6-5 | .
TGTGCCAGCAGGTTACAGGGGGCTAAGAGTGAAAAACTGTTTTTT | CASRLQGAKSEKLFF | TRBJ1-4 | TRBD1 | TRBV2 | .
TGTGCCAGCAGTGTCCCGACCCGCGGAGATACGCAGTATTTT | CASSVPTRGDTQYF | TRBJ2-3 | . | TRBV28 | .
TGTGCCAGCAGTGAAGGGACAGGGGCGGGAGGCTACACCTTC | CASSEGTGAGGYTF | TRBJ1-2 | TRBD1 | TRBV2 | .
TGTGCCACCAGTGCCGGGTCCGGGGAGCTGTTTTTT | CATSAGSGELFF | TRBJ2-2 | . | TRBV24-1 | .
TGTGCCAGCAGCTTAGGAATTATTGGTGGGAGCTCCTATAATTCACCCCTCCACTTT | CASSLGIIGGSSYNSPLHF | TRBJ1-6 | . | TRBV7-8 | .
TGCGCCAGCAGCTTGGGTGGGCCTCAAGATACGCAGTATTTT | CASSLGGPQDTQYF | TRBJ2-3 | . | TRBV5-1 | .
TGTGCCAGCAGCACTAAGCGGGGGAGGGAGACCCAGTACTTC | CASSTKRGRETQYF | TRBJ2-5 | TRBD2 | TRBV3-1/TRBV3-2 | .
TGTGCCAGCAGCGCCCCAGGACAGACTTATAATTCACCCCTCCACTTT | CASSAPGQTYNSPLHF | TRBJ1-6 | . | TRBV7-8 | .
TGTGCCAGCAGCCATCACGGGAGGGACACTGAAGCTTTCTTT | CASSHHGRDTEAFF | TRBJ1-1 | . | TRBV3-1/TRBV3-2 | .
TGTGCCAGTAGGGGGGGAGTTGGTCAGCCCCAGCATTTT | CASRGGVGQPQHF | TRBJ1-5 | . | TRBV19 | .
TGCGCCAGCAGCCAATTAGATATGGGTTTCAGGGGTAATTCACCCCTCCACTTT | CASSQLDMGFRGNSPLHF | TRBJ1-6 | . | TRBV4-1 | few
TGTGCCACCGCCGTGGAGCACAATCAGCCCCAGCATTTT | CATAVEHNQPQHF | TRBJ1-5 | . | TRBV19 | .
TGTGCCAGTAGATCTGGCGGGGGAGACAATGAGCAGTTCTTC | CASRSGGGDNEQFF | TRBJ2-1 | TRBD2 | TRBV19 | few
TGTGCCAGCAGCCCAAGGGGTTTGGGGACAGATACGCAGTATTTT | CASSPRGLGTDTQYF | TRBJ2-3 | . | TRBV9 | .
TGCGCCAGCAGCCCTAGAGGCCACCCGGCGGGTGCTGGGGCCAACGTCCTGACTTTC | CASSPRGHPAGAGANVLTF | TRBJ2-6 | . | TRBV4-1 | .
TGTGCCAGCAGCACATCGGGATTCAACTATGGCTACACCTTC | CASSTSGFNYGYTF | TRBJ1-2 | . | TRBV5-4 | .
TGTGCCAGTAGTAGACAGGAGTATGGCTACACCTTC | CASSRQEYGYTF | TRBJ1-2 | . | TRBV19 | .
TGTGCCACCAGTGATTCCCGGGACAGGGGTGGCAATCAGCCCCAGCATTTT | CATSDSRDRGGNQPQHF | TRBJ1-5 | TRBD1 | TRBV24-1 | .
TGTGCCAGCAGCTCAGGACAGGGCCACTATGGCTACACCTTC | CASSSGQGHYGYTF | TRBJ1-2 | TRBD1 | TRBV7-9 | .
TGTGCCACCAGTGATTTGAGTCCAGCGGGGGTCTACAATGAGCAGTTCTTC | CATSDLSPAGVYNEQFF | TRBJ2-1 | TRBD2 | TRBV24-1 | .
TGCAGCGTGGGGCGACAGGGTACCTACGAGCAGTACTTC | CSVGRQGTYEQYF | TRBJ2-7 | TRBD1 | TRBV29-1 | .
TGTGCCATCAGTGAGTCGGGGACAGGGGGGGACACTGAAGCTTTCTTT | CAISESGTGGDTEAFF | TRBJ1-1 | TRBD1 | TRBV10-3 | .
TGCGCCAGCAGCCAAGATGCCTGGACAGGTGAGAGGAGCGAGCAGTACTTC | CASSQDAWTGERSEQYF | TRBJ2-7 | TRBD1 | TRBV4-1 | .
TGTGCCAGCGGACAGGGGGCGCGGCACACTGAAGCTTTCTTT | CASGQGARHTEAFF | TRBJ1-1 | . | TRBV21-1 | .